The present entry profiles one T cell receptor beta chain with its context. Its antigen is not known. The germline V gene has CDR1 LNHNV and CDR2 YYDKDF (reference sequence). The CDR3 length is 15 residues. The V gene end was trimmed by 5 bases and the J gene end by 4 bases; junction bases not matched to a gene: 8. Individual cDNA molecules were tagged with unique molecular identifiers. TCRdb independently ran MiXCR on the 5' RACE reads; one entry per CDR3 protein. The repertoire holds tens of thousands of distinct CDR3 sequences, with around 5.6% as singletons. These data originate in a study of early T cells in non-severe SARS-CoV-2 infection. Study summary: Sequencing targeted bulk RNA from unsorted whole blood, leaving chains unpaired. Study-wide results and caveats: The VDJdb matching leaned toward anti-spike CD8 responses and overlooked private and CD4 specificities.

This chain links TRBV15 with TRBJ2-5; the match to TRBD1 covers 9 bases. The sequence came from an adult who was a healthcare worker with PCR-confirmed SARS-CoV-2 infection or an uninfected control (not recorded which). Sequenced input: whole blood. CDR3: CATSLTGGSRETQYF. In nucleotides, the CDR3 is TGTGCCACCAGCCTGACAGGGGGGTCGCGAGAGACCCAGTACTTC.